Here is one T cell receptor (beta chain) with its context. V lost 2 bases, J lost 4 bases, and 18 bases lay in between. CDR1 MNHEY and CDR2 SMNVEV come from the germline V gene (reference sequence). This CDR3 comprises 16 residues. This sample was taken from a study of TIL therapy for anti-PD-1-resistant metastatic lung cancer. This was the immunoSEQ v3 assay. Clones were read by immunoSEQ multiplex PCR, and TCRdb kept only the in-frame ones, dropping some. The sample holds 45,000 to 75,000 clones, around 87% seen once. Time point in this sample: pre-treatment sample, taken before nivolumab and TIL therapy.

The TCR originated in a person between 25 and 79 years old with non-small cell lung cancer. This chain uses TRBV27 with TRBJ2-7, with no clear D. The sample consisted of blood, taken at baseline. CDR3 in amino acids: CASSLGPGQDGYEQYF. The CDR3 DNA reads as TGTGCCAGCAGTTTAGGCCCAGGCCAGGACGGGTACGAGCAGTACTTC.